A selection of T cell receptor beta chains follows, all from one sample in a study of OX40 agonist ivuxolimab in advanced cancers. The table came from immunoSEQ multiplex PCR; TCRdb's copy has only in-frame clones and leaves some out. This sample has around 90,000 clones, with around 87% found just once. The material was CD4+ or CD8+ T cells sorted from blood, obtained in a trial of the OX40 agonist ivuxolimab. The receptor set was obtained from an adult with an advanced solid tumor such as melanoma, head and neck, liver or kidney cancer. Both conserved end residues are trimmed from each CDR3.

v_gene | CDR3aa
TRBV30 | AWSLDRDRYNEQF
TRBV15 | ATSRPPPSPLH
TRBV6-1 | ASESTDTQY
TRBV9 | ASSVSLEETQY
TRBV25-1 | ASSVRQRNQPQH
TRBV29-1 | SVRETEAF
TRBV7-9 | ASSLGSANTIY
TRBV10-3 | AGSDVRNTEAF
TRBV7-2 | ASSLTTYEQY
TRBV11-3 | ASSLQGYEQY
TRBV4-1 | ASSQDYNSNQPQH
TRBV11-2 | ASSPRGGLPTGELF
TRBV11-2 | ASSFASGGSTDTQY
TRBV5-4 | ASSLVTAGFYGYT
TRBV19 | ASRQGLNTEAF
TRBV6-5 | ASSPGQGRIYEQY
TRBV9 | ASSVAAQGSPYGYT
TRBV6-5 | ASTRGGATKAF
TRBV5-1 | ASSLSGTDEQY
TRBV5-6 | ASILGGGAEQF
TRBV11-1 | ASSTRTGHNEQF
TRBV19 | ASSIGGGTRYGYT
TRBV30 | AWSFTQAISYNEQF
TRBV29-1 | SVELAGGAGANVLT
TRBV6-5 | ASSPGRSSYNEQF
TRBV11-2 | ASRGLRGSPYNEQF
TRBV2 | ASSDGHSSNSPLH
TRBV6-5 | ASRRDASNTGELF
TRBV4-2 | ASSQGGKAGDTQY
TRBV27 | ASSRPRAYEQY
TRBV2 | ASSLAGAGTGELF
TRBV5-1 | ASSSSGTSGFDEQF
TRBV6-4 | ASSDSSRTGFNYGYT
TRBV4-1 | ASSPGQHSNQPQH
TRBV14 | ASSPLGSTIPYEQY
TRBV27 | ASSLGGVTGELF
TRBV15 | ATSTPGLRDWTQY
TRBV5-4 | ASSLEELRTGSYEQY
TRBV5-1 | ASSRMTTDTQY
TRBV28 | ASSLWGQGLTDTQY
TRBV6-1 | ASSEGGVGQF
TRBV19 | ASKGDGKNNYGYT
TRBV9 | ASSVDLAGATDTQY
TRBV19 | ASSIDRQGRETQY
TRBV5-1 | ASSTRDSKQETQY
TRBV11-1 | ASSSRDRDHEQY
TRBV28 | ASSLGLGNPSGNTIY
TRBV7-2 | ASSPDRGYEAF
TRBV5-1 | ASSLGDPGWGPSTDTQY
TRBV19 | ASLSSGNTIY
TRBV5-1 | ASSLVGEVGQPQH
TRBV19 | ASSIAVGVASGGQF
TRBV27 | ASSSSGGNTIY
TRBV7-2 | ASSLAGALVTQF
TRBV29-1 | SVIKPGRVLVAQY
TRBV5-6 | ASSLWVGANYNEQF
TRBV5-4 | ASSASPYSNQPQH
TRBV5-1 | ASSLSWGPDTQY
TRBV6-6 | ASSYSGQGDIQY
TRBV7-2 | ASSLMGIVGYGYT